Listed below are T cell receptor beta chains from one sample, sequenced in a study of T-cell memory formation after mild COVID-19. Using its own MiXCR run on the 5' RACE reads, TCRdb lists one record per CDR3 protein. The table lists around 320,000 distinct CDR3 sequences, roughly an eighth of them singletons. The specimen was PBMCs or a T cell subset sorted from them (not recorded which). The source of these receptors is a man in his late teens or twenties who had mild COVID-19 (a few samples of this study predate the infection). Cell type and time point are not known. Both conserved end residues are part of each CDR3. The D gene is left open where the match is weak. Clone size is stated in some rows and not others, as once, few, many or a class when expanded.

v_gene: TRBV5-1
abundance: many
d_gene: TRBD1
j_gene: TRBJ1-2
CDR3aa: CASSPGQGVTYGYTF
CDR3nt: TGCGCCAGCAGCCCGGGACAGGGAGTGACGTATGGCTACACCTTC

v_gene: TRBV24-1
abundance: few
d_gene: .
j_gene: TRBJ1-5
CDR3aa: CATSDLNFWQGFNNQPQHF
CDR3nt: TGTGCCACCAGTGATTTGAACTTTTGGCAGGGGTTTAACAATCAGCCCCAGCATTTT

v_gene: TRBV4-1
abundance: few
d_gene: TRBD2
j_gene: TRBJ2-5
CDR3aa: CASSQDRAGGRETQYF
CDR3nt: TGCGCCAGCAGCCAAGACCGAGCGGGGGGCAGGGAGACCCAGTACTTC

v_gene: TRBV19
abundance: .
d_gene: .
j_gene: TRBJ2-7
CDR3aa: CASSIVRSFINGEQYF
CDR3nt: TGTGCCAGTAGTATTGTCCGGTCCTTCATCAACGGGGAGCAGTACTTC

v_gene: TRBV14
abundance: .
d_gene: .
j_gene: TRBJ2-1
CDR3aa: CASSQVAGALNEQFF
CDR3nt: TGTGCCAGCAGCCAAGTGGCAGGGGCCCTCAATGAGCAGTTCTTC

v_gene: TRBV7-9
abundance: many
d_gene: .
j_gene: TRBJ1-6
CDR3aa: CASRTTSMILSPLHF
CDR3nt: TGTGCCAGCAGAACAACCTCCATGATTCTTTCACCCCTCCACTTT

v_gene: TRBV4-1
abundance: .
d_gene: TRBD1
j_gene: TRBJ2-3
CDR3aa: CASSQDRETGIDTQYF
CDR3nt: TGCGCCAGCAGCCAAGATAGGGAGACAGGGATAGATACGCAGTATTTT

v_gene: TRBV12-3/TRBV12-4
abundance: .
d_gene: .
j_gene: TRBJ2-1
CDR3aa: CATRASGSYNEQFF
CDR3nt: TGTGCCACAAGGGCGTCCGGCTCCTACAATGAGCAGTTCTTC

v_gene: TRBV9
abundance: .
d_gene: .
j_gene: TRBJ1-2
CDR3aa: CASSVVHTANYGYTF
CDR3nt: TGTGCCAGCAGCGTAGTACATACCGCTAACTATGGCTACACCTTC

v_gene: TRBV9
abundance: .
d_gene: TRBD2
j_gene: TRBJ2-1
CDR3aa: CASSVSGGVFNEQFF
CDR3nt: TGTGCCAGCAGCGTGAGCGGGGGGGTCTTCAATGAGCAGTTCTTC

v_gene: TRBV28
abundance: .
d_gene: TRBD1
j_gene: TRBJ1-2
CDR3aa: CASSLGTAYGYTF
CDR3nt: TGTGCCAGCAGTCTAGGGACAGCTTATGGCTACACCTTC

v_gene: TRBV11-3
abundance: few
d_gene: .
j_gene: TRBJ2-1
CDR3aa: CASSGQQGRGPDEQFF
CDR3nt: TGTGCCAGCAGCGGCCAACAGGGTAGGGGTCCCGATGAGCAGTTCTTC

v_gene: TRBV6-5
abundance: few
d_gene: TRBD2
j_gene: TRBJ2-2
CDR3aa: CASSSPISGGGGELFF
CDR3nt: TGTGCCAGCAGCTCACCGATTTCGGGGGGGGGCGGGGAGCTGTTTTTT

v_gene: TRBV4-2
abundance: many
d_gene: TRBD2
j_gene: TRBJ2-5
CDR3aa: CASSQASSVAGATQETQYF
CDR3nt: TGTGCCAGCAGCCAAGCCTCTTCGGTAGCGGGGGCTACCCAAGAGACCCAGTACTTC

v_gene: TRBV5-1
abundance: many
d_gene: .
j_gene: TRBJ2-1
CDR3aa: CASSPWESSYNEQFF
CDR3nt: TGCGCCAGCAGCCCCTGGGAGAGCTCCTACAATGAGCAGTTCTTC

v_gene: TRBV4-1
abundance: .
d_gene: TRBD1
j_gene: TRBJ1-1
CDR3aa: CASSPGQGPGGTEEAFF
CDR3nt: TGCGCCAGCAGCCCGGGACAGGGGCCAGGGGGCACTGAAGAAGCTTTCTTT

v_gene: TRBV12-3/TRBV12-4
abundance: few
d_gene: .
j_gene: TRBJ1-1
CDR3aa: CASSLAGDGAFF
CDR3nt: TGTGCCAGCAGTTTAGCGGGGGATGGAGCTTTCTTT

v_gene: TRBV7-2
abundance: few
d_gene: .
j_gene: TRBJ2-7
CDR3aa: CASSDPGHVYEQYF
CDR3nt: TGTGCCAGCAGCGACCCGGGACATGTCTACGAGCAGTACTTC

v_gene: TRBV11-2
abundance: .
d_gene: TRBD2
j_gene: TRBJ2-3
CDR3aa: CASSPSPGGGADGTDTQYF
CDR3nt: TGTGCCAGCAGCCCGAGTCCTGGCGGGGGGGCGGACGGCACAGATACGCAGTATTTT

v_gene: TRBV4-1
abundance: .
d_gene: .
j_gene: TRBJ2-5
CDR3aa: CASSQRALADEETQYF
CDR3nt: TGCGCCAGCAGCCAACGAGCTTTAGCGGACGAAGAGACCCAGTACTTC

v_gene: TRBV7-2
abundance: .
d_gene: .
j_gene: TRBJ1-6
CDR3aa: CASSLANSPLHF
CDR3nt: TGTGCCAGCAGCTTAGCGAATTCACCCCTCCACTTT

v_gene: TRBV5-4
abundance: .
d_gene: .
j_gene: TRBJ2-3
CDR3aa: CASSLDGTARDTQYF
CDR3nt: TGTGCCAGCAGCCTAGACGGGACCGCGCGAGATACGCAGTATTTT

v_gene: TRBV12-3/TRBV12-4
abundance: .
d_gene: TRBD1
j_gene: TRBJ2-7
CDR3aa: CASSRSDLTGTGISYEQYF
CDR3nt: TGTGCCAGCAGTCGAAGCGACTTAACCGGGACAGGAATATCCTACGAGCAGTACTTC

v_gene: TRBV7-2
abundance: few
d_gene: .
j_gene: TRBJ2-1
CDR3aa: CASSQQTGYEQFF
CDR3nt: TGTGCCAGCAGCCAACAAACAGGTTATGAGCAGTTCTTC

v_gene: TRBV4-1
abundance: few
d_gene: TRBD2
j_gene: TRBJ2-1
CDR3aa: CASSPERGRSYNEQFF
CDR3nt: TGCGCCAGCAGCCCCGAGCGGGGACGCTCCTACAATGAGCAGTTCTTC

v_gene: TRBV5-1
abundance: few
d_gene: TRBD2
j_gene: TRBJ2-3
CDR3aa: CASSPTSGFTDTQYF
CDR3nt: TGCGCCAGCAGCCCGACTAGCGGGTTCACAGATACGCAGTATTTT

v_gene: TRBV5-1
abundance: many
d_gene: .
j_gene: TRBJ2-1
CDR3aa: CASSLGQYNEQFF
CDR3nt: TGTGCCAGCAGTCTCGGACAATACAATGAGCAGTTCTTC

v_gene: TRBV20-1
abundance: .
d_gene: .
j_gene: TRBJ2-2
CDR3aa: CSASRGGRTGELFF
CDR3nt: TGCAGTGCTAGTCGAGGGGGGAGGACCGGGGAGCTGTTTTTT

v_gene: TRBV28
abundance: .
d_gene: .
j_gene: TRBJ2-3
CDR3aa: CASSFNWQSTDTQYF
CDR3nt: TGTGCCAGCAGTTTTAACTGGCAAAGCACAGATACGCAGTATTTT

v_gene: TRBV7-2
abundance: few
d_gene: TRBD2
j_gene: TRBJ2-5
CDR3aa: CASTPAGLAGQETQYF
CDR3nt: TGTGCCAGCACCCCCGCCGGGCTAGCGGGACAAGAGACCCAGTACTTC

v_gene: TRBV7-2
abundance: .
d_gene: .
j_gene: TRBJ2-1
CDR3aa: CASSFWRSGEQFF
CDR3nt: TGTGCCAGCAGCTTTTGGAGATCAGGAGAGCAGTTCTTC

v_gene: TRBV10-3
abundance: .
d_gene: TRBD2
j_gene: TRBJ2-7
CDR3aa: CAISELAGSYEQYF
CDR3nt: TGTGCCATCAGTGAACTAGCGGGAAGTTACGAGCAGTACTTC

v_gene: TRBV7-2
abundance: .
d_gene: TRBD1
j_gene: TRBJ2-2
CDR3aa: CASIDRGHTGELFF
CDR3nt: TGTGCCAGCATAGACAGGGGGCACACCGGGGAGCTGTTTTTT

v_gene: TRBV3-1
abundance: few
d_gene: .
j_gene: TRBJ1-1
CDR3aa: CASSPRADTEAFF
CDR3nt: TGTGCCAGCAGCCCAAGAGCGGACACTGAAGCTTTCTTT

v_gene: TRBV4-1
abundance: .
d_gene: .
j_gene: TRBJ1-5
CDR3aa: CASSPKGNIANQPQHF
CDR3nt: TGCGCCAGCAGCCCAAAAGGAAATATAGCAAATCAGCCCCAGCATTTT

v_gene: TRBV5-8
abundance: .
d_gene: .
j_gene: TRBJ2-7
CDR3aa: CASSLAGDISYEQYF
CDR3nt: TGTGCCAGCAGCTTGGCCGGGGACATTTCCTACGAGCAGTACTTC

v_gene: TRBV7-3
abundance: .
d_gene: TRBD1
j_gene: TRBJ2-5
CDR3aa: CASSLTGTGRQETQYF
CDR3nt: TGTGCCAGCAGCTTAACCGGGACAGGGCGTCAAGAGACCCAGTACTTC

v_gene: TRBV7-2
abundance: few
d_gene: .
j_gene: TRBJ1-5
CDR3aa: CASSLGEDQPQHF
CDR3nt: TGTGCCAGCAGCTTAGGGGAGGATCAGCCCCAGCATTTT

v_gene: TRBV6-6
abundance: few
d_gene: .
j_gene: TRBJ1-2
CDR3aa: CASSLTYGYTF
CDR3nt: TGTGCCAGCAGCCTTACTTATGGCTACACCTTC

v_gene: TRBV6-5
abundance: few
d_gene: TRBD1
j_gene: TRBJ1-2
CDR3aa: CASSYYRGNYGYTF
CDR3nt: TGTGCCAGCAGTTATTACAGGGGAAACTATGGCTACACCTTC

v_gene: TRBV6-2/TRBV6-3
abundance: few
d_gene: .
j_gene: TRBJ1-2
CDR3aa: CASTPGTLYGYTF
CDR3nt: TGTGCCAGCACTCCAGGGACCCTCTATGGCTACACCTTC

v_gene: TRBV5-1
abundance: few
d_gene: TRBD1
j_gene: TRBJ2-1
CDR3aa: CASSLGQAGQFF
CDR3nt: TGCGCCAGCAGCTTAGGACAGGCTGGGCAGTTCTTC

v_gene: TRBV9
abundance: few
d_gene: .
j_gene: TRBJ1-1
CDR3aa: CASSVWGAGTEAFF
CDR3nt: TGTGCCAGCAGCGTGTGGGGGGCAGGCACTGAAGCTTTCTTT

v_gene: TRBV6-6
abundance: .
d_gene: .
j_gene: TRBJ1-1
CDR3aa: CASGGGEAFF
CDR3nt: TGTGCCAGCGGGGGAGGTGAAGCTTTCTTT

v_gene: TRBV24-1
abundance: few
d_gene: TRBD2
j_gene: TRBJ2-1
CDR3aa: CATSDPSRGTIDEQFF
CDR3nt: TGTGCCACCAGTGACCCTTCCCGCGGGACTATAGATGAGCAGTTCTTC

v_gene: TRBV5-1
abundance: few
d_gene: .
j_gene: TRBJ2-7
CDR3aa: CASSFDRFYEQYF
CDR3nt: TGCGCCAGCAGCTTTGACAGGTTCTACGAGCAGTACTTC

v_gene: TRBV27
abundance: few
d_gene: TRBD1
j_gene: TRBJ2-2
CDR3aa: CASSPDRADGLDTGELFF
CDR3nt: TGTGCCAGCAGCCCCGACAGGGCTGATGGGTTGGACACCGGGGAGCTGTTTTTT

v_gene: TRBV5-3
abundance: .
d_gene: .
j_gene: TRBJ2-2
CDR3aa: CAGKASRTPGSCFF
CDR3nt: .

v_gene: TRBV19
abundance: .
d_gene: .
j_gene: TRBJ2-1
CDR3aa: CASRRGVFGEQFF
CDR3nt: TGTGCCAGTCGTAGAGGGGTGTTTGGTGAGCAGTTCTTC

v_gene: TRBV11-1
abundance: many
d_gene: TRBD1
j_gene: TRBJ2-1
CDR3aa: CASKQEPGQGYNEQFF
CDR3nt: TGTGCCAGCAAACAAGAGCCGGGACAGGGGTACAATGAGCAGTTCTTC

v_gene: TRBV7-9
abundance: few
d_gene: .
j_gene: TRBJ1-1
CDR3aa: CASSYRNDGNTEAFF
CDR3nt: TGTGCCAGCAGCTACCGAAATGACGGAAACACTGAAGCTTTCTTT

v_gene: TRBV29-1
abundance: .
d_gene: TRBD2
j_gene: TRBJ2-5
CDR3aa: CSVGGLAGRQETQYF
CDR3nt: TGCAGCGTGGGGGGACTAGCGGGCCGCCAAGAGACCCAGTACTTC

v_gene: TRBV9
abundance: .
d_gene: .
j_gene: TRBJ2-2
CDR3aa: CASSVTEINTGELFF
CDR3nt: TGTGCCAGCAGCGTGACAGAAATTAACACCGGGGAGCTGTTTTTT

v_gene: TRBV6-2/TRBV6-3
abundance: few
d_gene: TRBD2
j_gene: TRBJ2-3
CDR3aa: CASSYVGLAGAITDTQYF
CDR3nt: TGTGCCAGCAGTTACGTGGGACTAGCGGGGGCCATCACAGATACGCAGTATTTT

v_gene: TRBV4-1
abundance: .
d_gene: TRBD1
j_gene: TRBJ2-4
CDR3aa: CASSPSDRGSKNIQYF
CDR3nt: TGCGCCAGCAGCCCCAGCGACAGGGGGAGCAAAAACATTCAGTACTTC

v_gene: TRBV7-3
abundance: .
d_gene: .
j_gene: TRBJ1-3
CDR3aa: CASSRDVSSDTIYF
CDR3nt: TGTGCCAGCAGCCGGGACGTAAGCTCGGACACCATATATTTT